The 23 T cell receptor beta chains listed next were all sequenced from one sample in a study of T-cell reconstitution after alpha-beta-depleted transplantation in children. Preparation of the TCRbeta library used unique molecular identifiers. TCRdb independently ran MiXCR on the PCR reads; one entry per CDR3 protein. The table records about 280,000 distinct CDR3 sequences, under 14% of them present only once. This specimen consisted of peripheral blood, obtained 180 days after TCRalphabeta/CD19-depleted stem cell transplant. These receptors originate from a male patient between 2 and 15 years old who had a stem cell transplant for chronic granulomatous disease, so the T cells may come from the graft donor.

This clonotype showed up many times. The chain carries TRBV10-3 and TRBJ1-3; 7 bases map to TRBD1. The CDR3 is 16 amino acids. V lost 3 bases and J lost 1; bases outside the gene matches: 6. Germline V gene lookup returns CDR1 ENHRY and CDR2 SYGVKD. The chain's CDR3 is CAISERQGGSGNTIYF. CDR3 bases: TGTGCCATCAGTGAAAGACAGGGTGGTTCTGGAAACACCATATATTTT.

This clonotype was detected many times. The chain couples TRBV3-1 to TRBJ1-1; 12 nucleotides line up with TRBD1. V shed 5 bases and J 6 bases; nucleotides not matched to a gene: 13. CDR1 LGHDT and CDR2 YNNKEL come from the germline V gene (reference sequence). This CDR3 contains 17 residues. CDR3 nucleotide sequence: TGTGCCAGCAGCAAATATGGGACAGGGGGCATGGGCCCTGAAGCTTTCTTT. Amino acid sequence: CASSKYGTGGMGPEAFF.

This clonotype was detected ten times or more. The chain employs TRBV28 and TRBJ2-5; possibly TRBD2 for D (5 bases). V dropped 7 bases and J dropped 5 bases, with 20 bases sitting between them. This CDR3 has 15 residues. Germline assignment: CDR1 MDHEN and CDR2 SYDVKM. The DNA of the CDR3 is TGTGCCAGCACCCACGGGTCGAGGGCGGAGGAGACCCAGTACTTC. Amino acids: CASTHGSRAEETQYF.

Points on this clonotype: A much larger clone lies one base from this, so it may be a read error. The chain combines TRBV7-9 with TRBJ2-7; tentatively, D is TRBD2 (5 bases). The CDR3 length is 15 residues. The V gene's germline CDR1 is SEHNR and CDR2 FQNEAQ (reference sequence). The CDR3 loop is CASGKSGKGSYKQYF. The CDR3 DNA reads as TGTGCCAGCGGGAAAAGCGGAAAAGGGTCCTACAAGCAGTACTTC.

This clonotype appeared many times. The rearrangement joins TRBV11-1 to TRBJ1-5; no clear D gene. V lost 2 bases, J lost 7 bases, and 6 bases lay in between. The CDR3 extends over 12 amino acids. Germline V CDR1 and CDR2: SGHAT, FQDESV (reference sequence). This chain's CDR3 is CASSLRRQPQHF. The CDR3 DNA follows: TGTGCCAGCAGCTTAAGGCGGCAGCCCCAGCATTTT.

This clonotype was seen many times. The chain employs TRBV20-1 and TRBJ2-5; 7 bases fit TRBD1. From germline, CDR1 is DFQATT and CDR2 SNEGSKA (reference sequence). The ends lost 0 bases at V and 4 bases at J; junction bases unmatched: 2. The CDR3 contains 13 residues. The CDR3 DNA reads TGCAGTGCTAGAGAAGGGGGCGGAGAGACCCAGTACTTC. This gives the protein CSAREGGGETQYF.

This clonotype was counted many times. The chain has TRBV27 and TRBJ2-4; TRBD2 aligns across 11 bases. With 5 bases clipped from V and 15 bases from J, the junction kept 12 bases outside the gene matches. The CDR3 is made up of 14 amino acids. In germline, CDR1 is MNHEY, CDR2 SMNVEV (reference sequence). The CDR3 here is CASSQATSGARRYF. DNA for the CDR3: TGTGCCAGCAGTCAGGCGACTAGCGGGGCGCGACGGTACTTC.

This clonotype has a count of ten or more. The CDR3 loop is CATKGDRETYEQYF. The CDR3 DNA reads TGTGCCACCAAGGGGGACAGAGAAACCTACGAGCAGTACTTC. The chain uses TRBV15 and TRBJ2-7; TRBD1 matches at 7 bases. The CDR3 loop spans 14 amino acids. CDR1 LNHNV and CDR2 YYDKDF come from the germline V gene (reference sequence). Trimming took 7 bases from V and 2 from J; bases not matched to a gene: 8.

In this sample, this clonotype turned up many times. The V call is TRBV10-3, the J call TRBJ2-7, with a tentative D call TRBD2 (5 bases). The CDR3 is 14 amino acids. Per the germline V gene, CDR1 is ENHRY and CDR2 is SYGVKD. V lost 3 bases to trimming and J lost 2 bases, with 11 bases between them. CDR3 coding DNA: TGTGCCATCAGTGACGCCGGGATTCCCTACGAGCAGTACTTC. It translates to CAISDAGIPYEQYF.

This clonotype was detected ten times or more. The rearrangement uses TRBV20-1 and TRBJ1-2; the D gene is possibly TRBD1 (5 bases). V lost 5 bases and J lost 4, with 20 bases in between. Germline loops: CDR1 DFQATT, CDR2 SNEGSKA (reference sequence). The CDR3 totals 15 residues. CDR3 bases: TGCAGTGCTTACGCGAACCAAGGGGCCTTCTATGGCTACACCTTC. This sequence encodes CSAYANQGAFYGYTF.

For this clonotype: A much bigger clone sits one base away, suggesting this may be a read error. The chain employs TRBV7-2 and TRBJ1-6; tentative D call: TRBD1 (5 bases). CDR3 length equals 16 residues. Germline values: CDR1 SGHTA, CDR2 FQGNSA. V was pared by 6 bases and J by 0 bases, with 12 bases between. The CDR3 DNA reads TGTGCCAGCAGACCGGGGGGGTGCTCCTATAATTCACCCCTCCACTTT. This gives the protein CASRPGGCSYNSPLHF.

This clonotype has a count of ten or more. V gene TRBV12-3 or TRBV12-4 combines with J gene TRBJ2-7; D is possibly TRBD1 (7 bases). The V end lost 5 bases, the J end lost 2 bases, and 16 bases lay between the germline ends. This CDR3 region has 15 residues. CDR3 in DNA: TGTGCCAGCAGTCCCGCGGCGGGACAGACCTACGAGCAGTACTTC. Residues: CASSPAAGQTYEQYF.

The sample holds many counts of this clonotype. The gene calls are TRBV5-1 and TRBJ2-5; no clear D gene. Trimming cost V 0 bases and J 5 bases, with 8 bases left between them. This CDR3 is 13 amino acids long. CDR1 is SGHRS and CDR2 is YFSETQ in the germline V gene. CDR3 sequence: CASSLDVGETQYF. For the CDR3, the DNA is TGCGCCAGCAGCTTGGACGTCGGGGAGACCCAGTACTTC.

This clonotype was seen repeatedly, ten times or more. The chain couples TRBV7-2 to TRBJ2-5, with TRBD2 identical over 7 bases. In germline, CDR1 is SGHTA, CDR2 FQGNSA. V dropped 3 bases and J dropped 5; count of bases not matched to a gene: 9. This CDR3 is built from 15 residues. Here the CDR3 reads CASSFSGPPGETQYF. CDR3 coding DNA: TGTGCCAGCAGCTTTAGCGGGCCGCCGGGGGAGACCCAGTACTTC.

In its sample, this clonotype was seen many times. The chain carries TRBV4-1 and TRBJ2-7; 7 nucleotides align to TRBD2. This CDR3 is built from 17 residues. The germline V gene encodes CDR1 MGHRA and CDR2 YSYEKL. After removal of 2 bases from V and 0 bases from J, the junction contained 10 bases not matched to a gene. The CDR3 is CASSQPGAGVLSYEQYF. The CDR3 DNA reads TGCGCCAGCAGCCAACCTGGGGCGGGAGTCCTCTCCTACGAGCAGTACTTC.

This clonotype was picked up many times. The chain employs TRBV24-1 and TRBJ2-2; 12 positions agree with TRBD2. Germline loops: CDR1 KGHDR, CDR2 SFDVKD. The J segment lost 4 bases and the V segment lost 3 bases, leaving 2 bases of the junction unmatched. The length of the CDR3 is 16 residues. CDR3 sequence reads: CATSDTSGRRTGELFF. The CDR3 DNA sequence: TGTGCCACCAGTGATACTAGCGGGAGGCGCACCGGGGAGCTGTTTTTT.

The table lists this clonotype with many counts. The rearrangement links TRBV7-6 to TRBJ2-2; D remains ambiguous. Between the trimmed V and J ends, which lost 5 bases and 6 bases, there was a span of 10 bases. The length of the CDR3 is 13 residues. Germline CDR1 is SGHVS and CDR2 is FNYEAQ. DNA of the CDR3: TGTGCCAGCAGCCCCCTGCTTCCCGGGGAGCTGTTTTTT. Translating it yields CASSPLLPGELFF.

On this clonotype: A much larger clone differs by one base, so this may be a read error. J is TRBJ2-1 and V is TRBV5-1, with D unclear. CDR3 size: 13 residues. From germline, CDR1 is SGHRS and CDR2 YFSETQ. CDR3 protein: CACSLEDGNEQFF. The CDR3 DNA reads as TGCGCCTGCAGCTTGGAAGACGGGAATGAGCAGTTCTTC.

This clonotype has just a few counts. This sequence joins TRBV4-3 and TRBJ1-2; a weak D match, TRBD1 (5 bases). Looked up from germline, CDR1 is LGHNA and CDR2 is YSLEER. This CDR3 comprises 17 residues. Trimming pared 0 bases from V and 3 bases from J, leaving 17 bases between. CDR3 coding DNA: TGCGCCAGCAGCCAAGATTGGACGCAGGGTGCTGACTATGGCTACACCTTC. It yields the protein CASSQDWTQGADYGYTF.

The table lists this clonotype with many counts. The CDR3 here is CASSLGAPSYEQYF. CDR3 in DNA: TGTGCCAGCAGTTTGGGGGCCCCCTCCTACGAGCAGTACTTC. This sequence joins TRBV12-3 or TRBV12-4 and TRBJ2-7; possible D gene TRBD1, 6 bases. The V and J ends lost 3 bases and 0 bases respectively, with 9 bases between them. This CDR3 contains 14 residues.

Many counts were recorded for this clonotype. The rearrangement joins TRBV29-1 to TRBJ2-1, with D tentatively TRBD1 (5 bases). Per the germline V gene, CDR1 is SQVTM and CDR2 is ANQGSEA. V lost 1 base, J lost 1 base, and 11 bases lay in between. The CDR3 has 15 residues. The CDR3 DNA is TGCAGCGTTGAAGGTTGGGGCAGTTCCTACAATGAGCAGTTCTTC. The encoded protein is CSVEGWGSSYNEQFF.

In this sample, this clonotype turned up many times. The chain uses TRBV20-1 and TRBJ2-5; no clear D. In germline, CDR1 is DFQATT, CDR2 SNEGSKA (reference sequence). CDR3 length equals 11 residues. Trimming took off 1 base at V and 4 bases at J, with 4 bases between the two ends. CDR3 sequence (DNA): TGCAGTGCTAGAGCCCGAGAGACCCAGTACTTC. It translates to CSARARETQYF.

This clonotype was seen repeatedly, ten times or more. The chain uses TRBV7-2 and TRBJ1-3; D call uncertain. Germline CDR1 and CDR2: SGHTA and FQGNSA. Trimming took 0 bases from V and 2 from J, leaving 8 bases between them. The CDR3 covers 15 residues. CDR3 nucleotides: TGTGCCAGCAGCTTAGCGGACTTGGCTGGAAACACCATATATTTT. It encodes CASSLADLAGNTIYF. The full variable domain, rest sourced from reference TRBV7-2 and TRBJ1-3, is GAGVSQSPSNKVTEKGKDVELRCDPISGHTALYWYRQSLGQGLEFLIYFQGNSAPDKSGLPSDRFSAERTGGSVSTLTIQRTQQEDSAVYLCASSLADLAGNTIYFGEGSWLTVV.